This T cell receptor (beta chain) comes out of a study of Ad26.COV2.S vaccination and SARS-CoV-2 variants (dated by TCRdb to about 2021). For the study in its entirety: Donors in the vaccine arm were drawn from COV1001, a phase I-IIa trial of Ad26.COV2.S in healthy adults that was multicentre, randomized, double-blind and placebo-controlled. The TCR-sequenced set comprised around 30 samples: approximately 19 Ad26.COV2.S vaccine recipients, 5 placebo recipients and 8 SARS-CoV-2 convalescent individuals. Ad26.COV2.S was administered intramuscularly at a dose of 5x10^10 or 1x10^11 viral particles, either as one shot or as two shots given 56 days apart. TCRbeta repertoire sequencing was used to assess the specificity and breadth of SARS-CoV-2-reactive T cell receptors after Ad26.COV2.S vaccination. Participants in the trial were split at random into five groups of five each, receiving low-dose or high-dose Ad26.COV2.S once or twice, or else placebo on both occasions. Investigators did not know the trial group allocation while performing experiments and assessing outcomes. The research as a whole found: The authors noted that total T cell responses may have been underestimated by the TCR breadth and depth analyses. Compared with placebo recipients, Ad26.COV2.S recipients showed higher spike-specific TCR breadth (P = 0.0014). Non-spike TCR breadth was comparable between vaccine and placebo recipients, consistent with the vaccine containing only spike. After vaccination, substantial breadth of spike-specific CD8+ and CD4+ T cell responses was reported. The study was not powered for comparison of responses between vaccine doses or regimens.

TCRbeta CDR3 regions were sequenced with the immunoSEQ Assay. After extraction, genomic DNA underwent amplification by bias-controlled multiplex PCR, followed by high-throughput sequencing. The original methods were these. To quantify the absolute abundance of each unique TCRbeta CDR3 region, sequences were collapsed and filtered. T cell fraction was estimated by normalizing TCRbeta template counts to usable DNA, with usable DNA measured through amplification of reference genes found in all nucleated cells. Repertoire TCRs were annotated as SARS-CoV-2-specific when V gene, CDR3 amino acid sequence and J gene were exactly matched to a known reactive TCR set. The reference SARS-CoV-2 TCR set was derived from MIRA and filtered for enrichment in COVID-19-positive ImmuneCODE repertoires, a step that removed public or cross-reactive TCRs. Based on the MIRA antigens, annotated TCRs were further analysed at the level of specific ORF or position within ORF. Depth was the summed frequency of annotated unique rearrangements, while breadth was defined as annotated unique rearrangements over total unique productive rearrangements. Two-sided Wilcoxon rank-sum tests were applied when comparing TCR breadth between groups. The source is immuneACCESS, and TCRdb retained only in-frame sequences with V and J called. Part of the clones is not carried over; for the studies checked, unresolved V genes explain less than half of this, and the remainder is unexplained. V and J calls and clone size follow that table, whereas D and trimming were derived from the DNA. In this sample the table shows about 680,000 clones, about 90% of which occur a single time. The ten largest account for approximately 1.5% of the sample.

The treatment or condition label here, explained by the study, means: about 20 received Ad26.COV2.S at low or high dose, single or two shots; several received placebo; per-sample allocation not given. Repertoires of vaccine and placebo recipients were sequenced from samples taken on day 63 after the first injection. Between 29 July and 7 August 2020, Cohort 1b enrolled fewer than 30 adults aged 18-55 years at one site in Boston, USA. Ad26.COV2.S was a replication-incompetent adenovirus type 26 vector expressing a prefusion-stabilized SARS-CoV-2 spike protein from the original Wuhan strain. The germline V gene sets CDR1 to MNHEY and CDR2 to SVGAGI. From the cysteine up to the phenylalanine, the CDR3 has a length of 14 residues. Only the CDR3 part of the read is kept: 42 bases, read in frame from the first base. V is shortened by 4 bases, J by 5 bases, and the region joining them spans 14 bases. Comment on this clone: Its specific antigen is unknown. No base quality information exists; no much larger clone differs at one position.

The chain employs TRBV6-5 and TRBJ1-2; TRBD1 is a possible D gene, resting on 5 matching bases. The clonotype originates from a person aged 18-60 years who received the Ad26.COV2.S COVID-19 vaccine or a placebo. The sample was peripheral blood, taken in a trial of Ad26.COV2.S vaccine versus placebo. The CDR3 sequence is CASSLLGAGYGYTF. The DNA reads TGTGCCAGCAGTTTGCTAGGGGCGGGGTATGGCTACACCTTC.